This T cell receptor (beta chain) was sequenced in a study of PD-1 blockade in classical Hodgkin lymphoma (dated by TCRdb to 2018 to 2021). For the study in its entirety: Nivolumab dosing was 3 mg/kg intravenously every 2 weeks, continuing until either disease progression or unacceptable toxicity. The study used TCR beta sequencing and CyTOF to define a peripheral blood immune signature of response to PD-1 blockade in classical Hodgkin lymphoma. What the authors observed across the whole study: The study was limited to a single clinical trial cohort, and causes of repertoire differences, possibly disease activity or prior therapy, remained undefined. Baseline diversity similar to that of newly diagnosed patients was observed in trial patients achieving complete response, whereas significantly lower diversity was observed in partial responders and progressors. A significant rise by C4D1 was seen in CD4+ but not CD8+ TCR diversity (p=0.0027 vs p=0.16), with the rise being most apparent in complete responders (p=0.02). Diversity was lower in patients who began nivolumab less than 1 year after ASCT, so these patients were left out of later analyses to avoid confounding by immune reconstitution. Newly diagnosed patients were reported to have lower baseline TCR diversity than healthy donors, and relapsed/refractory patients were reported to have lower baseline TCR diversity still.

This clone was observed a single time. Which antigen it targets is not known. Base-call qualities are not available, and no considerably larger clone is one nucleotide away. Reading the germline V gene gives CDR1 MDHEN and CDR2 SYDVKM. At the junction V is shortened by 11 bases and J by 6 bases; bases outside the gene matches: 17. The CDR3 measures 16 amino acids from cysteine to phenylalanine. Only the CDR3 region is kept as DNA, spanning 48 bases read in frame from base 1. According to the study, the label for this sample's time point signals: cycle 4 day 1 (C4D1), after about 6 weeks of nivolumab. All trial patients had relapsed after autologous stem cell transplantation, with cohorts A, B and C differing in prior brentuximab vedotin exposure. CD4+ T cells were purified from thawed PBMCs by magnetic negative selection with a Miltenyi CD4+ T cell isolation kit. A total of around 59 patients with relapsed/refractory classical Hodgkin lymphoma made up the trial cohort, and each patient's best overall response was complete response, partial response or progressive disease. Trial patients were treated with single-agent nivolumab in the multi-cohort phase II CheckMate 205 trial. An independent review committee assessed best overall response using the 2007 International Working Group response criteria. Trial PBMCs were obtained immediately prior to nivolumab initiation (C1D1) and on therapy at cycle 2 day 1 and cycle 4 day 1. Peripheral blood was collected in 8 mL Vacutainer Cell Preparation Tubes, from which PBMCs were isolated by centrifugation and then cryopreserved. Purified CD4+ and CD8+ fractions were prepared only for cases with an additional available PBMC sample. Magnetically labelled cells were depleted on LS columns in a quadroMACS separator, and the flow-through was collected as the purified fraction.

The Qiagen DNeasy kit was used to extract genomic DNA from unsorted PBMCs and from the negatively selected CD4+ and CD8+ fractions. TCR beta CDR3 regions were subjected to amplification by immunoSEQ multiplex PCR with primers that anneal to V and J segments. A synthetic immune receptor repertoire was used to minimize amplification bias, and remaining bias was computationally removed after sequencing. The paper's data handling went like this. Repertoire diversity was quantified as the Shannon entropy index using custom Python scripts. Unsorted, CD4+ and CD8+ repertoires were analyzed separately, except in combined analyses where CD4+ and CD8+ sequences were merged in silico. Clonal expansion was defined as at least a 2-fold frequency increase after treatment relative to C1D1, with a pseudocount of 0.5 for undetected baseline clones. Singleton clones were defined as clones with 0 or 1 copy at C1D1, and non-singleton clones were defined as clones with 2 or more copies. By matching protein sequences in sorted samples from the same patient, clones expanded in unsorted samples were annotated as CD4+, CD8+ or unknown. Wilcoxon tests were applied to paired samples to test diversity changes from C1D1 to C4D1. This immuneACCESS table, as held by TCRdb, lists in-frame sequences with V and J called but not all clones. Of the missing ones, under half trace to an unresolved V gene in checked studies; the others have no known cause. For V, J and clone size, that table is used; D and trimming come from the DNA. This sample is represented by more than 25,000 clones; around 80% of them were singletons. The top ten clones comprise around 0.6% of the sample.

This TCR derives from a human donor with classical Hodgkin lymphoma. The V and J genes are TRBV28 and TRBJ2-1, with 9 bases in between that match TRBD2. Here the sequenced sample was CD4+ T cells from blood, taken before the fourth cycle of nivolumab. The CDR3 region reads CAARPPGSGGLNEQFF. In nucleotide form, the sequence is TGTGCCGCTAGACCCCCAGGTAGCGGGGGCCTCAATGAGCAGTTCTTC. Reference TRBV28 and TRBJ2-1 genes cover what lies past the CDR3, so the full variable domain is DVKVTQSSRYLVKRTGEKVFLECVQDMDHENMFWYRQDPGLGLRLIYFSYDVKMKEKGDIPEGYSVSREKKERFSLILESASTNQTSMYLCAARPPGSGGLNEQFFGPGTRLTVL.